The rows below give T cell receptor beta chains drawn from one sample of a study of blood T cell repertoires in COVID-19. The repertoire was sequenced with immunoSEQ multiplex PCR; TCRdb's copy has only in-frame clones and lacks some. This sample carries tens of thousands of clones, 90% of them seen once, and the ten largest clones take about 4.3%. The sequenced sample consisted of peripheral blood. The receptors here all came from an elderly woman with active or convalescent COVID-19. Both conserved end residues are part of each CDR3. Each record gives: D gene, V gene, clone size, J gene, CDR3 DNA, CDR3 protein. A D gene is named only where the DNA matches it firmly. Size is stated for part of the rows, as once, few or many counts, or as a class when the clone is expanded.

d_gene: NA
v_gene: TRBV5-1
abundance: NA
j_gene: TRBJ2-1
CDR3nt: TGCGCCAGCAGCTTGACAGCGGGTGGGTGGGAGCAGTTCTTC
CDR3aa: CASSLTAGGWEQFF

d_gene: NA
v_gene: TRBV4-3
abundance: NA
j_gene: TRBJ2-3
CDR3nt: TGCGCCAGCAGCCAAGTGCTAGGGGGTGGGGGAACGCAGTATTTT
CDR3aa: CASSQVLGGGGTQYF

d_gene: NA
v_gene: TRBV12-3/TRBV12-4
abundance: NA
j_gene: TRBJ2-1
CDR3nt: TGTGCCAGCAGACTTGGGGGGGAGCAGTTCTTC
CDR3aa: CASRLGGEQFF

d_gene: NA
v_gene: TRBV5-4
abundance: once
j_gene: TRBJ1-1
CDR3nt: TGTGCCAGCAGCTCGGGTTTGGGACACGGCACTGAAGCTTTCTTT
CDR3aa: CASSSGLGHGTEAFF

d_gene: NA
v_gene: TRBV28
abundance: NA
j_gene: TRBJ1-5
CDR3nt: TGTGCCAGCAGTTGGGGAGCGGGGAATCAGCCCCAGCATTTT
CDR3aa: CASSWGAGNQPQHF

d_gene: NA
v_gene: TRBV6-5
abundance: NA
j_gene: TRBJ2-5
CDR3nt: TGTGCCAGCAGTAAAACAGGGTCTGCAGAGACCCAGTACTTC
CDR3aa: CASSKTGSAETQYF

d_gene: TRBD1
v_gene: TRBV19
abundance: NA
j_gene: TRBJ1-4
CDR3nt: TGTGCCAGTAGTCCTCTGACAGGGCACGAAAAACTGTTTTTT
CDR3aa: CASSPLTGHEKLFF

d_gene: NA
v_gene: TRBV9
abundance: few
j_gene: TRBJ2-7
CDR3nt: TGTGCCAGCAGCGTAGACGTCGGTTCCTACGAGCAGTACTTC
CDR3aa: CASSVDVGSYEQYF

d_gene: TRBD2
v_gene: TRBV9
abundance: NA
j_gene: TRBJ2-3
CDR3nt: TGTGCCAGCAGCGTAACTAGCGGGGGCCGCACAGATACGCAGTATTTT
CDR3aa: CASSVTSGGRTDTQYF

d_gene: NA
v_gene: TRBV28
abundance: NA
j_gene: TRBJ1-2
CDR3nt: TGTGCCACAAGACAGGCTAGAAACTACACCTTC
CDR3aa: CATRQARNYTF

d_gene: NA
v_gene: TRBV25-1
abundance: NA
j_gene: TRBJ1-5
CDR3nt: TGTGCCAGCAGTGAATGGAGGGTAAATCAGCCCCAGCATTTT
CDR3aa: CASSEWRVNQPQHF

d_gene: TRBD1
v_gene: TRBV28
abundance: NA
j_gene: TRBJ1-2
CDR3nt: TGTGCCAGCAGTTCATTTTCGGGACAGGGGACAACCTACACCTTC
CDR3aa: CASSSFSGQGTTYTF

d_gene: TRBD1
v_gene: TRBV5-1
abundance: once
j_gene: TRBJ1-2
CDR3nt: TGCGCCAGCAGCCCGGGCATTGTTCCCCGCGTCACAGGGGAGCATGGCTACACCTTC
CDR3aa: CASSPGIVPRVTGEHGYTF

d_gene: NA
v_gene: TRBV7-2
abundance: NA
j_gene: TRBJ2-7
CDR3nt: TGTGCCAGCAGCTTAGTACTCTTCGCGGAAAACCCCTACGAGCAGTACTTC
CDR3aa: CASSLVLFAENPYEQYF

d_gene: TRBD1
v_gene: TRBV5-4
abundance: NA
j_gene: TRBJ2-7
CDR3nt: TGTGCCAGCAGCTTGGGGGGGACAGGAGGAACCTACGAGCAGTACTTC
CDR3aa: CASSLGGTGGTYEQYF

d_gene: TRBD2
v_gene: TRBV28
abundance: NA
j_gene: TRBJ2-1
CDR3nt: TGTGCCACTCGTCCGGGACTAGTAAGTGAGCAGTTCTTC
CDR3aa: CATRPGLVSEQFF

d_gene: TRBD1
v_gene: TRBV18
abundance: NA
j_gene: TRBJ1-3
CDR3nt: TGTGCCAGCTCACCGAGACAGGGGTATGGAAACACCATATATTTT
CDR3aa: CASSPRQGYGNTIYF